This TCR beta chain came from a study of cytomegalovirus exposure and HLA in healthy donors (dated by TCRdb to the late 2010s). Turning to the overall study: According to an earlier analysis of 450 to 650 of the donors, about 179 million T cells yielded roughly 100 million unique TCR beta sequences and about 300 Gb of sequence data. Approximately 310 gigabases of sequencing data and around 85 million unique TCR sequences made up an early release that covered several hundred HLA-typed donors. The genetic ancestry cluster associated with self-reported Caucasian donors included 81% of the 398 genotyped donors. The study aimed to test whether signatures of past pathogen exposure could be identified by cataloging public T cell receptors. Using immunosequencing, the study profiled T cell repertoires from around 680 subjects and related those repertoires to cytomegalovirus serostatus. Besides the first cohort of roughly 640 subjects, a separate validation cohort made up of 120 different subjects was used. To predict cytomegalovirus infection status, the study combined high-throughput TCR immunosequencing, statistical association of individual TCRs with disease status, and machine learning. A later analysis re-analyzed previously published TCR beta repertoires from hundreds of donors and added high-resolution HLA genotyping to study TCR occurrence patterns. Rather than drawing on any new phenotypic data, the later analysis identified candidate immune exposures from TCR beta sequences and the way those sequences occurred across donors. An earlier analysis of around 540 of the donors applied high-throughput TCR beta sequencing to assess whether each TCR beta V gene segment acted as functional or pseudogenic. Donor age, sex, ethnicity and CMV serostatus were collected together with the repertoire data. A later genetic analysis took genome-wide SNP genotypes for about three fifths of the 666 donors and used that subset as a discovery cohort. All discovery cohort repertoires had been generated using a single sequencing platform. Class I and class II HLA loci were covered by the typing at four-digit resolution. Typing coverage varied by locus: roughly 629-630 donors for A, B, C, DRB1 and DQB1; around 560 for DQA1; some 610 for DPA1; some 470 for DPB1. A handful of DR-DQ haplotypes were treated as single units for association and clustering because of strong linkage in the cohort. Across some 400 genotyped donors of the cohort, an average of about 240,000 unique TCR beta nucleotide sequences per donor were sequenced, and about a sixth of those sequences were non-productive. Overall study results and their limits: Because counts were too low, about 17 rarely observed V segments, including chromosome 9 orphons, were excluded from the earlier analysis of 587 of the donors. According to a later analysis, TCR association rates differed among HLA loci, with DRB1 alleles showing the most associated TCRs and HLA-C alleles showing the fewest. In a later genetic analysis, a missense DCLRE1C variant was associated with V-gene and J-gene trimming of TCR beta chains, and the association was replicated in an independent cohort. In a later analysis, around 15,000 TCR beta sequences were associated with specific HLA alleles at a false discovery rate of 0.05. Because HLA typing was unavailable for some donors at each locus, only the typed subset was used in association tests. Broadly in line with IMGT annotations, most TCR beta V segments showed up in productive rearrangements about 87% or about 30% of the time in an earlier analysis of 587 of the donors. Correlated functional status among segregating V segments might reflect linkage disequilibrium, but an unknown experimental factor could not be ruled out. A later analysis found that most CMV-associated TCR beta chains appeared HLA-restricted, with HLA associations seemingly driven largely by CMV exposure. When HLA alleles, especially DR and DQ, strongly co-occurred, attributing TCR associations to individual alleles was difficult. Most TCR sequences were observed very rarely across donors, whereas some public TCRs were present in many individuals. Because the 87-base-pair reads could not distinguish some IMGT-functional V segments, including TRBV6-2 and TRBV6-3, those segments were excluded. In a later analysis, several top co-occurrence clusters were reported to appear linked to parvovirus B19, influenza, CMV and Epstein-Barr virus. A further reported finding was that TCR beta sequences accurately predicted the HLA-A and HLA-B alleles for most subjects in the first cohort. The only immune exposure information available for the cohort was CMV serostatus. The classifier was reported to diagnose cytomegalovirus status with high specificity and sensitivity in both the original cohort and the validation cohort. In a later genetic analysis, fewer N-insertions in productive TCRs were reported among donors in an Asian-associated ancestry cluster than the approximately 670-donor mean. In a later analysis, HLA-associated TCR beta chains were found to be more clonally expanded and to have lower generation probabilities than equally common non-associated chains. In vitro tests confirmed that a few of the cytomegalovirus-associated TCR beta chains recognize cytomegalovirus antigens. A group of highly shared sequence variants was considered likely to be a technical artifact of the sequencing pipeline. Roughly uniform sequencing depth across donors was assumed in presence/absence analyses, although this assumption may not hold. This cohort had only TCR beta chains sequenced, and the lack of alpha or paired-chain data limited which features could be detected. It was suggested by the authors that the approach could potentially be generalized to other disease states and immunological phenotypes. The study gave a list of 150 to 200 TCR beta chains associated with cytomegalovirus.

The cohort was made up of about 670 healthy bone marrow donors. Cohort members were all nominally healthy when sampled, although unrecorded immune exposures were likely present. The donor was CMV seronegative and belonged to the group of over 300 seronegative cohort members. A peripheral blood sample was collected from each donor, and TCR beta sequencing was performed on peripheral blood mononuclear cells. The Qiagen DNeasy Blood Extraction Kit was used to extract genomic DNA from the blood cell samples. Taken from the germline V gene, the CDR1 and CDR2 loops are KGHSH and LQKENI. The CDR3 measures 13 amino acids from cysteine to phenylalanine. Only CDR3 DNA is held: 39 bases, read in frame from base 1. V lost 4 bases and J lost 3 bases; the stretch between them is 9 bases long. The library was generated by the immunoSEQ multiplex PCR assay. For the multiplex PCR, a mixture combining 60 forward primers for TCR Vbeta segments and 13 reverse primers for TCR Jbeta segments was used. Amplification of the CDR3 region of rearranged TCR beta genes was performed with a multiplex PCR assay on genomic DNA. Amplified TCR beta libraries were sequenced as 87-base-pair reads on the Illumina HiSeq System. The paper's data handling went like this. In a later analysis, some 80 million unique TCR beta chains were counted across the 650 to 750 repertoires, and roughly 10 million of these chains were shared by at least two donors. A nearest-neighbor algorithm error-corrected the raw reads and collapsed the reads into unique sequences, merging closely related sequences to remove PCR and sequencing errors. V, D and J gene segments were assigned by aligning CDR3 sequences to IMGT reference sequences. For a sequence to be retained, a match of at least six nucleotides to both a V gene segment and a J gene segment was required. Rearrangements were called productive when the CDR3 lacked stop codons and stayed in frame with V and J; all others were non-productive. Following IMGT convention, CDR3 was defined as the stretch from the second conserved V-encoded cysteine to the conserved J-encoded phenylalanine. The earlier analysis of about 620 of the donors excluded sequences that lacked an unambiguous match to a single V gene segment. An earlier analysis of 587 of the donors classified V segments as functional when productive rearrangements were above 56.7% and as segregating when the standard deviation between donors was above 5%. A statistical classification framework was built to diagnose cytomegalovirus status from the catalog of TCR beta chain sequences. In a later analysis, TCR nucleotide sequences were compared against IMGT/GENE-DB human TR gene sequences so that V and J genes could be assigned. A later analysis assigned CDR3 sequences and most-parsimonious VDJ recombination scenarios with the TCRdist pipeline. A later analysis defined each TCR beta chain by its CDR3 amino acid sequence plus V-gene family, and excluded reads lacking a unique V-gene family. As a way to deal with suspected cross-contamination and a sequencing artifact, a later analysis dropped 640 or so nucleotide sequences that were highly shared and had low generation probability. In a later analysis, a clonal expansion index for each public chain was calculated from normalized within-repertoire ranks of inferred template counts. Generation probabilities in a later analysis came from a VDJ recombination model fitted to out-of-frame rearrangements, and those results were checked against IGoR. In a later analysis, TCR-TCR, TCR-HLA and TCR-CMV co-occurrence was scored with hypergeometric tests, and a repertoire-size bias correction was applied to TCR pairs. False discovery rates were estimated in a later analysis by permuting HLA or CMV assignments 20 times. In a later analysis, co-occurring TCRs were grouped using DBSCAN, with TCRdist sequence similarity added in when clustering inside HLA-allele-positive subsets. Co-occurrence clustering excluded repertoires with fewer than 30,000 or more than 120,000 public chains, plus five with anomalous nucleotide sharing. As stored in TCRdb, this immuneACCESS dataset retains in-frame rearrangements with V and J assigned. A fraction of the clones does not appear; measured against another copy, unresolved V genes explain less than half of the discrepancy, and the remainder lacks a known reason. That table supplies the V and J calls and clone size; D and trimming were determined from the DNA. The sample table lists about 120,000 clones, just over 65% of them with a count of one. The ten largest account for 1.5% to 1.9% of the sample.

A few counts support this clone. Its antigen is still unknown. No clone much larger than this one lies a single base away; base qualities are absent. The receptor was isolated from a man between 18 and 35 years old in good health and CMV-seronegative. Sample: PBMCs. The rearrangement joined TRBV18 to TRBJ2-5; the D region possibly corresponds to TRBD2 (6 bases align). The nucleotides are TGTGCCAGCTCACTTCGGGAGAAAGAGACCCAGTACTTC. Its amino acids are CASSLREKETQYF.